This T cell receptor (beta chain) was profiled in a study of tumor-infiltrating lymphocytes in localized non-small cell lung cancer. Between the trimmed V and J ends, which lost 3 bases and 8 bases, there was a span of 16 bases. Germline V gene sequence: CDR1 SQVTM, CDR2 ANQGSEA. This CDR3 is 13 amino acids long. Data came from immunoSEQ multiplex PCR; TCRdb stores just in-frame clones and leaves some out. The table records around 15,000 clones, roughly 72% of them present only once. This TCR came from a human donor with non-small cell lung cancer. The rearrangement uses TRBV29-1 and TRBJ1-2; D gene uncertain. The specimen sequenced was lung tumor tissue. CDR3 in amino acids: CSVDPSRSGGYTF. CDR3 bases: TGCAGCGTTGACCCTTCAAGGTCCGGGGGCTACACCTTC.